These 20 T cell receptor beta chains came from one sample sequenced in a study of T cell responses to AZD1222 COVID-19 vaccine. The table came from immunoSEQ multiplex PCR; TCRdb's copy has only in-frame clones and leaves some out. The sample holds about 73,000 clones, roughly 90% seen once. Sequenced material: peripheral blood, taken 28 days after the second AZD1222 dose. The receptors derive from an adult who received the AZD1222 COVID-19 vaccine.

The rearrangement uses TRBV18 and TRBJ1-2, with D possibly matching TRBD1 (6 bases). Germline CDR1 reads KGHSH; CDR2 reads LQKENI. This CDR3 contains 16 residues. The germline V and J ends were trimmed by 3 bases and 0 bases, with 14 bases remaining between them. CDR3 protein: CASSPGQTLSNYGYTF. DNA of the CDR3: TGTGCCAGCTCACCCGGACAGACTCTCTCTAACTATGGCTACACCTTC.

The V and J genes are TRBV7-9 and TRBJ1-5, with D tentatively TRBD1 (5 bases). The CDR3 spans 12 residues. V was shortened by 4 bases and J by 10 bases, with 11 bases between the two germline ends. Per germline, CDR1 SEHNR and CDR2 FQNEAQ (reference sequence). CDR3 region: CASSWQGGPQHF. The CDR3 DNA reads TGTGCCAGCAGCTGGCAGGGAGGCCCCCAGCATTTT.

The rearrangement uses TRBV6-6 and TRBJ1-1; no reliable D call. V lost 1 base to trimming and J lost 5 bases, with 8 bases between them. This CDR3 contains 13 residues. Germline V gene sequence: CDR1 MNHNY, CDR2 SVGAGI (reference sequence). CDR3 sequence: CASSYLRETEAFF. Written as DNA, the CDR3 is TGTGCCAGCAGTTACTTAAGGGAGACTGAAGCTTTCTTT.

The CDR3 DNA follows: TGTGCCAGCAGCCACTGGCGGGGCGGAGAGACCCAGTACTTC. This sequence encodes CASSHWRGGETQYF. The chain carries TRBV6-5 and TRBJ2-5, with a possible D match to TRBD2 (6 bases). V lost 6 bases, J lost 4 bases, and 15 bases lay in between. Germline lookup yields CDR1 MNHEY and CDR2 SVGAGI. The CDR3 sequence is 14 residues long.

This clone was detected only once. CDR3 bases: TGCGCCAGCACCCCCGATCGTAGTTCCGGTACGCAGTATTTT. It translates to CASTPDRSSGTQYF. This chain joins TRBV5-1 and TRBJ2-3; D is unclear. Per the germline V gene, CDR1 is SGHRS and CDR2 is YFSETQ. The CDR3 totals 14 residues. V lost 6 bases, J lost 8 bases, and 19 bases lay in between.

The chain recombines TRBV13 with TRBJ1-4, with D tentatively TRBD1 (6 bases). From germline, CDR1 is PRHDT and CDR2 FYEKMQ (reference sequence). Trimming stripped 5 bases from V and 11 bases from J, with 18 bases between. The CDR3 extends over 14 amino acids. The CDR3 region has the DNA TGTGCCAGCAGCCTCACAGGGTACGGTGGGAAACTGTTTTTT. Amino acids: CASSLTGYGGKLFF.

This clone was detected a few times. V usage is TRBV19 and J usage is TRBJ2-7; D is unclear. Germline V gene lookup returns CDR1 LNHDA and CDR2 SQIVND (reference sequence). Trimming cost V 9 bases and J 3 bases, with 18 bases left between them. This CDR3 region has 14 residues. CDR3 sequence reads: CARDPPPRNYEQYF. Written as DNA, the CDR3 is TGTGCCAGAGATCCTCCCCCCCGGAACTACGAGCAGTACTTC.

This chain connects TRBV6-5 to TRBJ2-3; D unresolved. Trimming took off 5 bases at V and 6 bases at J, with 9 bases between the two ends. The CDR3 runs to 12 residues. Germline CDR1 MNHEY, CDR2 SVGAGI. This CDR3 reads CASSHNMDTQYF. For the CDR3, the DNA is TGTGCCAGCAGTCACAACATGGATACGCAGTATTTT.

The J gene is TRBJ1-2, the V gene TRBV9, with D possibly being TRBD1 (6 bases). Between the trimmed V and J ends, which lost 0 bases and 0 bases, there was a span of 9 bases. Germline-derived CDR1 and CDR2 are SGDLS and YYNGEE. The CDR3 has 15 amino acids. CDR3 sequence reads: CASSVGAGANYGYTF. The CDR3 nucleotides read TGTGCCAGCAGCGTAGGGGCAGGGGCTAACTATGGCTACACCTTC. Complete variable domain (other parts from reference TRBV9 and TRBJ1-2): DSGVTQTPKHLITATGQRVTLRCSPRSGDLSVYWYQQSLDQGLQFLIQYYNGEERAKGNILERFSAQQFPDLHSELNLSSLELGDSALYFCASSVGAGANYGYTFGSGTRLTVV.

The chain joins TRBV19 to TRBJ2-7; perhaps TRBD1 as D (6 bases). The CDR3 consists of 16 residues. Per germline, CDR1 LNHDA and CDR2 SQIVND (reference sequence). V was clipped by 4 bases and J by 8 bases, with 24 bases between them. The DNA of the CDR3 is TGTGCCAGTAGTAAGGGTCTTGGGGACATTCTCGGTAAGCAGTACTTC. This translates into CASSKGLGDILGKQYF.

In its sample, this clone was seen once. The genes are TRBV18 and TRBJ2-3; D is unclear. The CDR3 runs 15 residues. Germline V lookup: CDR1 KGHSH, CDR2 LQKENI. The ends were cut back, 5 bases at V and 0 bases at J, with 12 bases in the middle. The CDR3 DNA reads TGTGCCAGCTCATCCGGCGGCCTCAGCACAGATACGCAGTATTTT. Translation: CASSSGGLSTDTQYF.

The V and J genes are TRBV9 and TRBJ1-1; weak D call: TRBD1 (5 bases). Germline V gene lookup returns CDR1 SGDLS and CDR2 YYNGEE. The CDR3 has 14 residues. The V gene lost 4 bases and the J gene lost 7 bases, with 17 bases spanning the gap. The CDR3 nucleotides are TGTGCCAGCAGCCCGCGTGTGGGGGTTGGTGAAGCTTTCTTT. Amino acid sequence: CASSPRVGVGEAFF.

The rearrangement joins TRBV2 to TRBJ1-2; a possible D gene is TRBD1 (6 bases). The V end lost 6 bases, the J end lost 5 bases, and 13 bases lay between the germline ends. The germline gives CDR1 SNHLY, CDR2 FYNNEI. CDR3 size: 13 residues. The CDR3 DNA is TGTGCCAGCAGCGCCTCGACAGGATATGGCTACACCTTC. Translated: CASSASTGYGYTF. Filled out from reference TRBV2 and TRBJ1-2, the complete variable domain reads EPEVTQTPSHQVTQMGQEVILRCVPISNHLYFYWYRQILGQKVEFLVSFYNNEISEKSEIFDDQFSVERPDGSNFTLKIRSTKLEDSAMYFCASSASTGYGYTFGSGTRLTVV.

The V gene is TRBV28, the J gene TRBJ2-7; D tentatively fits TRBD1 or TRBD2 (5 bases each). The CDR3 loop spans 14 amino acids. From germline, CDR1 is MDHEN and CDR2 SYDVKM. V was trimmed by 5 bases and J by 3 bases, leaving 14 bases between them. The CDR3 DNA follows: TGTGCCAGCAGTCACCGGGACGGACACTACGAGCAGTACTTC. It encodes CASSHRDGHYEQYF.

The chain has TRBV6-6 and TRBJ2-5, with TRBD2 matching 8 bases. V lost 2 bases and J lost 5; bases outside the gene matches: 4. Germline lookup yields CDR1 MNHNY and CDR2 SVGAGI (reference sequence). The CDR3 extends over 14 amino acids. The CDR3 DNA follows: TGTGCCAGCAGTTACGTTAGCGGGGAGGAGACCCAGTACTTC. Residues: CASSYVSGEETQYF.

This clone was recorded once. The chain joins TRBV28 to TRBJ2-7; no definite D call. Germline V CDR1 and CDR2: MDHEN, SYDVKM. This CDR3 has 15 amino acids. V lost 2 bases and J lost 4, with 15 bases in between. The CDR3 sequence: CASSLRLTLLYEQYF. For the CDR3, the DNA is TGTGCCAGCAGTTTAAGGTTAACCTTACTTTACGAGCAGTACTTC.

This chain uses TRBV28 with TRBJ1-6; D might be TRBD1 (5 bases). Trimming pared 2 bases from V and 14 bases from J, leaving 10 bases between. Germline V gives CDR1 MDHEN, CDR2 SYDVKM. This CDR3 has 12 amino acids. The CDR3 sequence is CASSLGGSALHF. In DNA, the CDR3 is TGTGCCAGCAGTTTAGGGGGTTCTGCCCTCCACTTT.

V usage is TRBV5-1 and J usage is TRBJ1-2; TRBD1 might be the D (5 bases). The CDR3 spans 14 residues. V lost 0 bases, J lost 2 bases, and 8 bases lay in between. The germline V gene has CDR1 SGHRS and CDR2 YFSETQ. Written as DNA, the CDR3 is TGCGCCAGCAGCTTGGGGGGCCCGAACTATGGCTACACCTTC. Encoded protein: CASSLGGPNYGYTF. The whole variable domain, filled in from reference TRBV5-1 and TRBJ1-2, reads KAGVTQTPRYLIKTRGQQVTLSCSPISGHRSVSWYQQTPGQGLQFLFEYFSETQRNKGNFPGRFSGRQFSNSRSEMNVSTLELGDSALYLCASSLGGPNYGYTFGSGTRLTVV.

V usage is TRBV5-1 and J usage is TRBJ2-7, with D hard to call. The CDR3 runs to 18 residues. V was cut by 4 bases and J by 0 bases, with 23 bases left in between. CDR1 and CDR2 from the germline V gene are SGHRS and YFSETQ. CDR3 coding DNA: TGCGCCAGCAGCCTTTTCATGCAAGTGGGCAGGTCCTCCTACGAGCAGTACTTC. This gives the protein CASSLFMQVGRSSYEQYF.

J is TRBJ1-1 and V is TRBV5-4; D is uncertain. CDR1 is SGHNT, CDR2 YYREEE, per germline (reference sequence). This CDR3 region has 16 residues. Between the trimmed V and J ends, which lost 0 bases and 1 base, there was a span of 13 bases. The CDR3 DNA sequence: TGTGCCAGCAGCTTGGAATTGGCGGCTCAGAACACTGAAGCTTTCTTT. Translating it yields CASSLELAAQNTEAFF.